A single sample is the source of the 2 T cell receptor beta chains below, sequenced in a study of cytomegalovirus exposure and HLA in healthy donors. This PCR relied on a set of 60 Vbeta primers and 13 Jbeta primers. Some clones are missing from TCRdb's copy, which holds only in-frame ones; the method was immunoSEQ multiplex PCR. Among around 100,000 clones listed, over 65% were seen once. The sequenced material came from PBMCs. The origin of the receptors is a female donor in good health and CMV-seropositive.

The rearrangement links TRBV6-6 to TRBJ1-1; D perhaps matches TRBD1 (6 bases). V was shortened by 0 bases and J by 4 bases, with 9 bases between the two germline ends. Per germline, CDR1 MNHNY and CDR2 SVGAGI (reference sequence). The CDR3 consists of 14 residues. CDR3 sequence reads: CASSYSTGSTEAFF. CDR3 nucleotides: TGTGCCAGCAGTTACTCGACAGGAAGCACTGAAGCTTTCTTT.

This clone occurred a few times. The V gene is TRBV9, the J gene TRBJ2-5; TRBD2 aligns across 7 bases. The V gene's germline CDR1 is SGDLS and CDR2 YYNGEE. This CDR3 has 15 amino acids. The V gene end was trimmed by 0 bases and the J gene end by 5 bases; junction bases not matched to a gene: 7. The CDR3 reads CASSVAAGVGETQYF. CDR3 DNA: TGTGCCAGCAGCGTAGCGGCGGGAGTCGGGGAGACCCAGTACTTC. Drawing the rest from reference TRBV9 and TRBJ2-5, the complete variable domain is DSGVTQTPKHLITATGQRVTLRCSPRSGDLSVYWYQQSLDQGLQFLIQYYNGEERAKGNILERFSAQQFPDLHSELNLSSLELGDSALYFCASSVAAGVGETQYFGPGTRLLVL.